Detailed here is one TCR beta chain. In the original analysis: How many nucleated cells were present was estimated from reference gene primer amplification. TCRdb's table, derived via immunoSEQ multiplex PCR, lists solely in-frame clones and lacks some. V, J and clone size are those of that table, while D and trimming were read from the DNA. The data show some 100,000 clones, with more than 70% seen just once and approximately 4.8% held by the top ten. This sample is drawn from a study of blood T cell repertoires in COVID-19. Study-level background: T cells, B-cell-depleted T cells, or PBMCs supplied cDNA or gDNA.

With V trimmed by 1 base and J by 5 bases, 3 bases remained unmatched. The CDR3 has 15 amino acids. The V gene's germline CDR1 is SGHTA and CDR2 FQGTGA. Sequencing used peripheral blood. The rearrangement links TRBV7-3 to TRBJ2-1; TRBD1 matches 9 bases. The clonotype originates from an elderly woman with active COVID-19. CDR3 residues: CASSLRDRDNNEQFF. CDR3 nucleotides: TGTGCCAGCAGCTTAAGGGACAGGGACAACAATGAGCAGTTCTTC.